Sequencing of this T cell receptor (beta chain) was carried out in a study of blood T cell repertoires in COVID-19. Study details: Sources were T cells, B-cell-depleted T cells, or PBMCs; the material itself was cDNA or gDNA.

Between the trimmed V and J ends, which lost 6 bases and 1 base, there was a span of 9 bases. The CDR3 length is 13 residues. Germline V gene sequence: CDR1 MGHRA, CDR2 YSYEKL. Libraries were prepared by immunoSEQ multiplex PCR; TCRdb keeps only in-frame clonotypes and omits some of them. The sample records about 350,000 clones, 85% to 90% being singletons. Cohorts were determined from participant-reported clinical history. Exposed volunteers were people who met a COVID-19 case within 2 weeks before study entry. This clone showed up just once. Specimen: PBMCs or T cells enriched from blood (not recorded which). The receptor's source is a woman in her thirties who had been exposed to COVID-19. The chain couples TRBV4-1 to TRBJ1-1, with D possibly TRBD1 on 5 matching bases. Here the CDR3 DNA reads TGCGCCAGCAGTCTCGACAGGAACACTGAAGCTTTCTTT. This encodes CASSLDRNTEAFF.